This TCR beta chain was recorded in a study of OX40 agonist ivuxolimab in advanced cancers. About the study: Ivuxolimab, which patients received intravenously every 2 weeks, was dosed at 0.01 to 10 mg/kg. Findings of the study overall: Some patients without response likewise showed low normalized clonal expansion.

Clones were read by immunoSEQ multiplex PCR, and TCRdb kept only the in-frame ones, dropping some. This table holds tens of thousands of clones, around nine tenths found once. As for this clone: What it recognizes is unknown.

The CDR3 consists of 18 residues. The rearrangement links TRBV21-1 to TRBJ1-5; the table's TRBD1 call for D was not verified on the DNA. TRBV21-1 is assigned pseudogene status. Specimen: CD4+ or CD8+ T cells sorted from blood, collected in a trial of the OX40 agonist ivuxolimab. This TCR came from an adult with an advanced solid tumor such as melanoma, head and neck, liver or kidney cancer. CDR3 nucleotide sequence: TGTGCCAGCAGCAAAGATCGCTCAGGGCCCTCTTCCAATCAGCCCCAGCATTTT. It translates to CASSKDRSGPSSNQPQHF.